The source of this T cell receptor beta chain is a study of radiation and T cells in renal cell carcinoma. Study conclusions and caveats: Compared with controls, irradiated tumors had more, larger dominant CDR3 motifs. From baseline, blood top tumor clonotypes peaked at 2 weeks post-radiation.

TCRdb's table, derived via immunoSEQ multiplex PCR, lists solely in-frame clones and lacks some. The sample records about 13,000 clones, 30% to 35% being singletons. Specified treatment: 15 Gy SBRT to primary tumor, nephrectomy 4 weeks later. Nephrectomy followed 15 Gy stereotactic body radiation by 4 weeks. Per the germline V gene, CDR1 is SGHTA and CDR2 is FQGNSA. The CDR3 has 13 residues. The trim removed 1 base at V and 6 bases at J, leaving 3 bases unmatched. On this clone itself: Its specificity is unknown.

This receptor was identified in a man aged 55-75 years with renal cell carcinoma. The source material was tumor tissue, sampled from a patient whose treatment included radiotherapy and nephrectomy. The chain joins TRBV7-2 to TRBJ2-7; 7 bases align to TRBD2. For the CDR3, the DNA is TGTGCCAGCAGCTTAGGACTAGCTTCCGAGCAGTACTTC. Translating gives CASSLGLASEQYF.